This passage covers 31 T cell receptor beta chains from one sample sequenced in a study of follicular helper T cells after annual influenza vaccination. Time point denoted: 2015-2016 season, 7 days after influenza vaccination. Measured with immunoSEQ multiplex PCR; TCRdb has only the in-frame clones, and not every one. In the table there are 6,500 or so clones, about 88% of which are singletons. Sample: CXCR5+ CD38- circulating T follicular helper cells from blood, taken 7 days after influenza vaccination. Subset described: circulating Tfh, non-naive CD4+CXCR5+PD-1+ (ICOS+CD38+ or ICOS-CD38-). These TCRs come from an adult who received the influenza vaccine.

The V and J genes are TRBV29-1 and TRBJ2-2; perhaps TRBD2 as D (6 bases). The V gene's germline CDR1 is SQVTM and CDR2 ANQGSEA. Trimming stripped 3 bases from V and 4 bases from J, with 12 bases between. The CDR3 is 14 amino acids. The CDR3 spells CSVEKLAGTGELFF. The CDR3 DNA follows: TGCAGCGTTGAGAAACTAGCAGGCACCGGGGAGCTGTTTTTT.

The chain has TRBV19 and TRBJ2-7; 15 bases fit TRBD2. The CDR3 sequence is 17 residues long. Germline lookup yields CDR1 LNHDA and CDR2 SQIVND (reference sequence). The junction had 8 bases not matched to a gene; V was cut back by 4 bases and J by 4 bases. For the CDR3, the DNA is TGTGCCAGTAGTAGAACTACCGGGACTAGCGGGAGGTACGAGCAGTACTTC. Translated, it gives CASSRTTGTSGRYEQYF. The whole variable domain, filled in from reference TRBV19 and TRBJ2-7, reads DGGITQSPKYLFRKEGQNVTLSCEQNLNHDAMYWYRQDPGQGLRLIYYSQIVNDFQKGDIAEGYSVSREKKESFPLTVTSAQKNPTAFYLCASSRTTGTSGRYEQYFGPGTRLTVT.

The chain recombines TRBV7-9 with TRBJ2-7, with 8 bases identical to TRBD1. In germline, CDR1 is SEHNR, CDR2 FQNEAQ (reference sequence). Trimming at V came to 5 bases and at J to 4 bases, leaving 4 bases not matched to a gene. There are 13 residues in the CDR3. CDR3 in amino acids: CASSPGTGYEQYF. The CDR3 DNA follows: TGTGCCAGCAGCCCCGGGACAGGATACGAGCAGTACTTC. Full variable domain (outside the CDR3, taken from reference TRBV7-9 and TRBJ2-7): DTGVSQNPRHKITKRGQNVTFRCDPISEHNRLYWYRQTLGQGPEFLTYFQNEAQLEKSRLLSDRFSAERPKGSFSTLEIQRTEQGDSAMYLCASSPGTGYEQYFGPGTRLTVT.

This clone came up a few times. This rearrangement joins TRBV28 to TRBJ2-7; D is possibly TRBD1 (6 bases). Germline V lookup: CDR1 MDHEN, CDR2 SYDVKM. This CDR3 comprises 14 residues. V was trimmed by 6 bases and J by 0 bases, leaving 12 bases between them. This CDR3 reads CASRPRDISYEQYF. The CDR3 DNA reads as TGTGCCAGCAGACCCCGGGACATCTCCTACGAGCAGTACTTC.

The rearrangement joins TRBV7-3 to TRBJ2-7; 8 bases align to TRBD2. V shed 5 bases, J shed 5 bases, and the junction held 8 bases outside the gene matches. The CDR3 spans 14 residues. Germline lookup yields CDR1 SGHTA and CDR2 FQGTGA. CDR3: CASSPGLAGDEQYF. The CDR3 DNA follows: TGTGCCAGCAGCCCCGGACTAGCTGGGGACGAGCAGTACTTC.

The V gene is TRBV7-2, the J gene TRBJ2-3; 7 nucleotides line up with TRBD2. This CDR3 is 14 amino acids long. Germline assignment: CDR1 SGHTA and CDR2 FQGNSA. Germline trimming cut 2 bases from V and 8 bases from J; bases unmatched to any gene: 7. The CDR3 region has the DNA TGTGCCAGCAGCTTACCGACTAGCCGGGGTACGCAGTATTTT. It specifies CASSLPTSRGTQYF. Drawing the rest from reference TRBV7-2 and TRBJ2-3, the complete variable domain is GAGVSQSPSNKVTEKGKDVELRCDPISGHTALYWYRQSLGQGLEFLIYFQGNSAPDKSGLPSDRFSAERTGGSVSTLTIQRTQQEDSAVYLCASSLPTSRGTQYFGPGTRLTVL.

The CDR3 protein is CASSLGSYEQYF. For the CDR3, the DNA is TGTGCCAGCAGTTTAGGGTCCTACGAGCAGTACTTC. V usage is TRBV28 and J usage is TRBJ2-7; no definite D call. Germline assignment: CDR1 MDHEN and CDR2 SYDVKM. The CDR3 totals 12 residues. Between the trimmed V and J ends, which lost 2 bases and 1 base, there was a span of 3 bases. The whole variable domain, remainder taken from reference TRBV28 and TRBJ2-7, is DVKVTQSSRYLVKRTGEKVFLECVQDMDHENMFWYRQDPGLGLRLIYFSYDVKMKEKGDIPEGYSVSREKKERFSLILESASTNQTSMYLCASSLGSYEQYFGPGTRLTVT.

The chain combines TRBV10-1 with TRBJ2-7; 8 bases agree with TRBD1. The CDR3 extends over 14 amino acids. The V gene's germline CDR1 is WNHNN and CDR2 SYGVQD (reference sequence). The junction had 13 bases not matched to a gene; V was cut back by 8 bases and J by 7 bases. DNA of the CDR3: TGCGCCAGCGGTGCCGGGACAGGCCCCTCAGAGCAGTACTTC. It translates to CASGAGTGPSEQYF.

Here the CDR3 DNA reads TGCGCCAGCAGCGGCCTAGGGGGGACCTACACAGATACGCAGTATTTT. It is translated as CASSGLGGTYTDTQYF. The rearrangement joins TRBV5-1 to TRBJ2-3; D may match TRBD1 or TRBD2 (6 bases each). Per the germline V gene, CDR1 is SGHRS and CDR2 is YFSETQ. V was cut by 4 bases and J by 2 bases, with 17 bases left in between. The CDR3 has 16 amino acids.

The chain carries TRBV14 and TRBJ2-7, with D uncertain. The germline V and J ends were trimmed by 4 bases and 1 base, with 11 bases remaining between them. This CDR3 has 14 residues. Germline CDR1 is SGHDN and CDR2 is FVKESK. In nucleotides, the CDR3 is TGTGCCAGCAGCCGCCTGCAGGAGTCCTACGAGCAGTACTTC. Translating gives CASSRLQESYEQYF.

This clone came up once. CDR3 nucleotide sequence: TGCGCCAGCAGCCAAGATAAAGGCTGGGAGACCCAGTACTTC. Translating gives CASSQDKGWETQYF. V and J are TRBV4-3 and TRBJ2-5; D not resolved. The CDR3 extends over 14 amino acids. V lost 0 bases and J lost 5, with 10 bases in between. Germline CDR1 LGHNA, CDR2 YSLEER.

CDR3 bases: TGTGCCAGCAGCTTAGCCTGGGACGAGCAGTACTTC. Translation: CASSLAWDEQYF. The gene calls are TRBV11-2 and TRBJ2-7; unclear D gene. The germline CDR1 and CDR2 sequences are SGHAT and FQNNGV. Trimming removed 1 base from V and 5 bases from J, with 6 bases in between. The CDR3 has 12 amino acids.

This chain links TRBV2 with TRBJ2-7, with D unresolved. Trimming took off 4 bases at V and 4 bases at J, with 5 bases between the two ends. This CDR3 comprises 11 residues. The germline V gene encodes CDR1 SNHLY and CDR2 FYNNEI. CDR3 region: CASSVRYEQYF. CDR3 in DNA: TGTGCCAGCAGTGTCAGGTACGAGCAGTACTTC.

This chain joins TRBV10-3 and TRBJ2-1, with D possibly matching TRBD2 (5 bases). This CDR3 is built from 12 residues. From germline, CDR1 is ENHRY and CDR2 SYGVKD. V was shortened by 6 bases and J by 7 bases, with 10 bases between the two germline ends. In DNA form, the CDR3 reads TGTGCCATCAGCCCACTAGATAATGAGCAGTTCTTC. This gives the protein CAISPLDNEQFF.

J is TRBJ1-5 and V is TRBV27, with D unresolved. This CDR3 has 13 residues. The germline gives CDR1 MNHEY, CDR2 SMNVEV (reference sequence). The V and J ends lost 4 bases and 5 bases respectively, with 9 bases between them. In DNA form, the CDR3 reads TGTGCCAGCAGTTCGGTAGGATATCAGCCCCAGCATTTT. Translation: CASSSVGYQPQHF.

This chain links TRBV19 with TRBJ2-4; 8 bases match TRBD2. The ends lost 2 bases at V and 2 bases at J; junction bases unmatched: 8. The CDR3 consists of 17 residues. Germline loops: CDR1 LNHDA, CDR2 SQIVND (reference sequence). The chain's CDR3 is CASSIYGVAGSKNIQYF. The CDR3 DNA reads TGTGCCAGTAGTATATACGGGGTAGCGGGATCCAAAAACATTCAGTACTTC.

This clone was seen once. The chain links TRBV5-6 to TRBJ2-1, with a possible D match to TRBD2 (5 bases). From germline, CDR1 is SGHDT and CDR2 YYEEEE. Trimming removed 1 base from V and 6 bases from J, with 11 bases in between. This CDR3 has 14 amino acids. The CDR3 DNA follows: TGTGCCAGCAGCTTGAGTGGGAGTGGCAATGAGCAGTTCTTC. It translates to CASSLSGSGNEQFF.

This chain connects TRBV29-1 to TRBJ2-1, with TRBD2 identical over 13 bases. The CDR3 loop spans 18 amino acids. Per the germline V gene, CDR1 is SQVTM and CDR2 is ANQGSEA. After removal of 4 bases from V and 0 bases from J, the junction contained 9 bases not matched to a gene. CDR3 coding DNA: TGCAGCGTTGTCGGACTAGCGGGAGTATCGAGCTCCTACAATGAGCAGTTCTTC. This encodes CSVVGLAGVSSSYNEQFF.

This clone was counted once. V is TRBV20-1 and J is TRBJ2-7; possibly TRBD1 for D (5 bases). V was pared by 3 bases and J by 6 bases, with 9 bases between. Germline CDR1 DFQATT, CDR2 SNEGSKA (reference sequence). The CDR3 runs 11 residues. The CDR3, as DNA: TGCAGTGCTAGGGCCCAGGGCGAGCAGTACGTC. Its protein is CSARAQGEQYV.

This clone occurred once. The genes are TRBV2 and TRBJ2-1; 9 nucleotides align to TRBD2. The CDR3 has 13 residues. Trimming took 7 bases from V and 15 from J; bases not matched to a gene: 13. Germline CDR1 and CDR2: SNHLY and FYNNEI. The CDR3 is CASTPSPGLALFF. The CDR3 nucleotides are TGTGCCAGCACCCCCTCGCCGGGACTAGCCCTGTTCTTC.

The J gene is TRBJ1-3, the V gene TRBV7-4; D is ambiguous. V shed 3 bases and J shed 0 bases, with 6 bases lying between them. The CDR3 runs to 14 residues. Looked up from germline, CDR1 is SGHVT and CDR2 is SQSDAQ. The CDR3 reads CASSFSASGNTIYF. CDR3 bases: TGTGCCAGCAGCTTTAGTGCCTCTGGAAACACCATATATTTT.

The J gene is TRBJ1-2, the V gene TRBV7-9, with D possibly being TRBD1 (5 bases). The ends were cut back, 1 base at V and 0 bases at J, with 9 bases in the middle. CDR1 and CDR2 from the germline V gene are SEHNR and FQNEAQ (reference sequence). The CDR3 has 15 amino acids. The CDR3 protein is CASSLDRLANYGYTF. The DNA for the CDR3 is TGTGCCAGCAGCTTAGACAGGCTCGCTAACTATGGCTACACCTTC.

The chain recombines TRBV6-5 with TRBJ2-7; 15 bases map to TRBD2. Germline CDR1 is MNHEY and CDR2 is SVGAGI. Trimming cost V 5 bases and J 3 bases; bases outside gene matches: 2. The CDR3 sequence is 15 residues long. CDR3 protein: CASSKGLAGGYEQYV. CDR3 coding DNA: TGTGCCAGCAGTAAGGGACTAGCGGGAGGCTACGAGCAGTACGTC.

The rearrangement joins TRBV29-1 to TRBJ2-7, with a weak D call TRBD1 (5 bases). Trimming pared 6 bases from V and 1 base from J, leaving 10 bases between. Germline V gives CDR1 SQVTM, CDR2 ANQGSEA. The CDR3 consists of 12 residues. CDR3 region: CSVIQGSYEQYF. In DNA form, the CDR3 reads TGCAGCGTGATCCAGGGATCCTACGAGCAGTACTTC.

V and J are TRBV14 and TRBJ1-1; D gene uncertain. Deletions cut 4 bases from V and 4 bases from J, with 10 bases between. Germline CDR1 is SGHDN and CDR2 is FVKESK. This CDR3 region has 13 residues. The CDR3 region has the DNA TGTGCCAGCAGCCTCGGCGCTGGCACTGAAGCTTTCTTT. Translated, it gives CASSLGAGTEAFF.

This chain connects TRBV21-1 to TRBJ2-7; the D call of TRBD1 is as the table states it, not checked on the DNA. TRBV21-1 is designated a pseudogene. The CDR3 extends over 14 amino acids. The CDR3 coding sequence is TGTGCCAGCAGCAAAGACAGGGCCCCCTACGAGCAGTACTTC. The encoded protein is CASSKDRAPYEQYF.

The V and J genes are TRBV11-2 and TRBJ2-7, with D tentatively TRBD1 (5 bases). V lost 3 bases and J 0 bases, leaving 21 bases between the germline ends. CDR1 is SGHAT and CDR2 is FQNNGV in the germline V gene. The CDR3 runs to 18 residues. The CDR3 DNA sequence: TGTGCCAGCAGCTTGGACATTTGTCAAGTCCGGCCCTCCTACGAGCAGTACTTC. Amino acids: CASSLDICQVRPSYEQYF.

CDR3 sequence (DNA): TGTGCCAGCAGTCCCCGGGACGGGGAGACCCAGTACTTC. It yields the protein CASSPRDGETQYF. The chain couples TRBV6-4 to TRBJ2-5; D assignment may be TRBD1 or TRBD2 (5 bases each). Germline CDR1 MRHNA, CDR2 SNTAGT. The length of the CDR3 is 13 residues. Between the trimmed V and J ends, which lost 5 bases and 5 bases, there was a span of 12 bases.

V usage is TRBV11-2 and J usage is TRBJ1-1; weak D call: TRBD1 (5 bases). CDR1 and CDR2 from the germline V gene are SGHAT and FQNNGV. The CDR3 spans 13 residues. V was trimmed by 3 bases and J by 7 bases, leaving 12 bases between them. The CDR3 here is CASSFREALEAFF. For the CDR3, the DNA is TGTGCCAGCAGCTTCAGGGAAGCTCTTGAAGCTTTCTTT.

The CDR3 DNA follows: TGTGCCAGTACCAAATACGATACGCAGTATTTT. It is translated as CASTKYDTQYF. The chain combines TRBV19 with TRBJ2-3; D not resolved. This CDR3 spans 11 amino acids. Germline V gene sequence: CDR1 LNHDA, CDR2 SQIVND (reference sequence). Trimming stripped 7 bases from V and 6 bases from J, with 8 bases between.

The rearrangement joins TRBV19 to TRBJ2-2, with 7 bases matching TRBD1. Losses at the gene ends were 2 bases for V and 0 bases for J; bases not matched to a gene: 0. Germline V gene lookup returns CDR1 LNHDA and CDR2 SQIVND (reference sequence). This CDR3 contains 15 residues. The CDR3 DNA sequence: TGTGCCAGTAGTATACAGGGGGCGAACACCGGGGAGCTGTTTTTT. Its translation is CASSIQGANTGELFF.